This T cell receptor beta chain comes out of a study of PD-L1 blockade in urothelial cancer. TCRdb keeps only in-frame clones here, not all; method: immunoSEQ multiplex PCR. The sample carries roughly 56,000 clones, roughly 87% recorded once. V gave up 3 bases and J gave up 6 bases; unmatched junction bases: 5. The CDR3 runs 13 residues. Germline V lookup: CDR1 GTSNPN, CDR2 SVGIG (reference sequence). The origin of this receptor is a man between 65 and 85 years old with urothelial cancer. This chain joins TRBV30 and TRBJ2-7; 10 bases fit TRBD2. The source was PBMCs, collected around atezolizumab (anti-PD-L1) treatment. CDR3 sequence reads: CAWRLASGSEQYF. CDR3 DNA sequence: TGTGCCTGGAGGCTTGCTAGCGGGAGCGAGCAGTACTTC.